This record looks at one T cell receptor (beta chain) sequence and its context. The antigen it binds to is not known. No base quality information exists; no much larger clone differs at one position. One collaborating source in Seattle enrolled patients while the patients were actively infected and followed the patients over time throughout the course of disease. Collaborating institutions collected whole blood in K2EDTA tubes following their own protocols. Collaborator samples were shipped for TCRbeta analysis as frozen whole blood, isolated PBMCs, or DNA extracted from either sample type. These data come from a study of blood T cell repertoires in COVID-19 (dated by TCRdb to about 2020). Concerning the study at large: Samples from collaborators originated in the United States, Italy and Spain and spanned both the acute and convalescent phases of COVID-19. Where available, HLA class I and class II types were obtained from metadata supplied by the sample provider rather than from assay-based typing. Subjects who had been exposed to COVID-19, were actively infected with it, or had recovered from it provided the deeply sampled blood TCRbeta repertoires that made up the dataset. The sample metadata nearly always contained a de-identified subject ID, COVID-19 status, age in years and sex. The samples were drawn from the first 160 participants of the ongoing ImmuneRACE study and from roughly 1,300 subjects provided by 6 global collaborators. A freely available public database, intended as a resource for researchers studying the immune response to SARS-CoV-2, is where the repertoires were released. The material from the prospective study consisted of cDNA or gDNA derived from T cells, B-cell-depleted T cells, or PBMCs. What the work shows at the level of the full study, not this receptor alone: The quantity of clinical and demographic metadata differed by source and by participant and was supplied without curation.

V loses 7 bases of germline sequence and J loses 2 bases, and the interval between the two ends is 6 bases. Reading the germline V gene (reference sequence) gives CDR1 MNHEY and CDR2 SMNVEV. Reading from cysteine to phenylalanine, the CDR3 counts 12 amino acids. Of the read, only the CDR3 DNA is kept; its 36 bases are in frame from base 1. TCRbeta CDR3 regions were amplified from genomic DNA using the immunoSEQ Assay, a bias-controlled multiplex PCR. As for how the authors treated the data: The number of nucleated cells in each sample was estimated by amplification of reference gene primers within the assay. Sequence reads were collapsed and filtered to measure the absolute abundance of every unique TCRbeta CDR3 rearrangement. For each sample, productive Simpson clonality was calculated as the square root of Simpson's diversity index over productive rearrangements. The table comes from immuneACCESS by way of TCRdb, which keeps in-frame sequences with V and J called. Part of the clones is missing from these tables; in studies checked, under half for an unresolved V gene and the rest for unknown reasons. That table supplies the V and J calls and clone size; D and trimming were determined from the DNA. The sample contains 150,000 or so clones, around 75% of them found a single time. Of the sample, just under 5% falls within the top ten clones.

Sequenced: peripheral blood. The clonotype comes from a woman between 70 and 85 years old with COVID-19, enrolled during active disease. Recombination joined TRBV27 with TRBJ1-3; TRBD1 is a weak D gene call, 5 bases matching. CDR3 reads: CASKGAGNTIYF. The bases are TGTGCCAGCAAAGGGGCTGGAAACACCATATATTTT.